Below are 28 T cell receptor beta chains sequenced from a single sample in a study of blood T cells in healthy people across ages. Primed by a sample-barcoded 5' primer and a J-beta primer mix, a second PCR proceeded for about 6 to 12 cycles. Using its own MiXCR run on the 5' RACE reads, TCRdb lists one record per CDR3 protein. The sample holds fewer than 2 million distinct CDR3 sequences; 35% to 50% are singletons and the top ten take around 23%. Material: blood. The origin of the receptors is a human donor in good health.

CDR3 region: CSAPNFASGYEQYF. CDR3 in DNA: TGCAGTGCTCCGAACTTTGCTAGCGGGTACGAGCAGTACTTC. This chain uses TRBV20-1 with TRBJ2-7, with TRBD2 matching 8 bases. V lost 5 bases and J lost 4; bases outside the gene matches: 10. The CDR3 covers 14 residues. Germline V gene sequence: CDR1 DFQATT, CDR2 SNEGSKA (reference sequence).

The chain has TRBV6-4 and TRBJ1-4; TRBD1 matches 7 bases. The V and J ends lost 4 bases and 0 bases, in that order; junction bases with no gene match: 8. The CDR3 has 17 amino acids. The germline CDR1 and CDR2 sequences are MRHNA and SNTAGT. CDR3 protein: CASSVETGQATNEKLFF. The DNA of the CDR3 is TGTGCCAGCAGTGTAGAGACAGGGCAAGCAACTAATGAAAAACTGTTTTTT.

The chain joins TRBV29-1 to TRBJ2-1; D call uncertain. The CDR3 has 14 residues. Trimming removed 7 bases from V and 8 bases from J, with 21 bases in between. In germline, CDR1 is SQVTM, CDR2 ANQGSEA. The CDR3 DNA sequence: TGCAGCGCCAGAAAGTATTACAACACGTATGAGCAGTTCTTC. Translation: CSARKYYNTYEQFF.

The chain joins TRBV4-3 to TRBJ2-5, with 7 bases identical to TRBD1. The ends lost 5 bases at V and 2 bases at J; junction bases unmatched: 8. Germline CDR1 LGHNA, CDR2 YSLEER. This CDR3 comprises 15 residues. CDR3 amino acids: CASSFQTGPQETQYF. The CDR3 coding sequence is TGCGCCAGCAGCTTCCAGACAGGGCCTCAAGAGACCCAGTACTTC.

Here the CDR3 reads CASSLRGLAAETQYF. In DNA form, the CDR3 reads TGTGCCAGCAGCCTACGGGGACTAGCTGCCGAGACCCAGTACTTC. The chain joins TRBV7-2 to TRBJ2-5, with 9 bases identical to TRBD2. Germline CDR1 reads SGHTA; CDR2 reads FQGNSA. Losses at the gene ends were 5 bases for V and 5 bases for J; bases not matched to a gene: 9. This CDR3 has 15 amino acids.

This clonotype has only a few counts. Here the CDR3 reads CSAPRAGYTF. In nucleotides, the CDR3 is TGCAGTGCCCCCAGGGCTGGCTACACCTTC. The V and J genes are TRBV20-1 and TRBJ1-2; weak D call: TRBD1 (5 bases). CDR1 is DFQATT, CDR2 SNEGSKA, per germline (reference sequence). V lost 6 bases and J 7 bases, leaving 9 bases between the germline ends. The CDR3 consists of 10 residues.

V usage is TRBV20-1 and J usage is TRBJ2-5, with 13 positions matching TRBD2. The CDR3 has 16 residues. The germline CDR1 and CDR2 sequences are DFQATT and SNEGSKA (reference sequence). Trimming took 1 base from V and 2 from J; bases not matched to a gene: 4. CDR3 residues: CSARGLAGGLQETQYF. The DNA of the CDR3 is TGCAGTGCTAGAGGACTAGCGGGGGGACTTCAAGAGACCCAGTACTTC.

Points on this clonotype: One end of the junction fails to match germline, which may point to a read error. The CDR3 here is CAVSERSETDHYEQYF. CDR3 nucleotides: TGTGCCGTCAGTGAGAGATCGGAGACAGACCACTACGAGCAGTACTTC. The V call is TRBV10-3, the J call TRBJ2-7, with a tentative D call TRBD1 (5 bases). Germline V gene sequence: CDR1 ENHRY, CDR2 SYGVKD. The length of the CDR3 is 16 residues.

The V call is TRBV4-1, the J call TRBJ2-3; D uncertain. Germline V lookup: CDR1 MGHRA, CDR2 YSYEKL. Trimming pared 4 bases from V and 4 bases from J, leaving 9 bases between. The CDR3 length is 13 residues. Here the CDR3 DNA reads TGCGCCAGCAGCCCCTGGGCCTCAGATACGCAGTATTTT. Its translation is CASSPWASDTQYF.

This clonotype was seen a handful of times. The rearrangement joins TRBV29-1 to TRBJ2-7; D may be TRBD1 or TRBD2 (5 bases each). The CDR3 runs to 13 residues. The V end was cut by 5 bases, the J end by 7 bases, with 18 bases between. Germline V gives CDR1 SQVTM, CDR2 ANQGSEA. The CDR3 coding sequence is TGCAGCGTTCCTAGGGACGTTATGGGAGAGCAGTACTTC. It translates to CSVPRDVMGEQYF.

The chain combines TRBV10-3 with TRBJ1-5, with TRBD1 as a possible D gene (5 bases). V lost 3 bases to trimming and J lost 1 base, with 13 bases between them. CDR3 length equals 16 residues. CDR1 and CDR2 (germline): ENHRY, SYGVKD. CDR3 sequence reads: CAISDQGSGSNQPQHF. Here the CDR3 DNA reads TGTGCCATCAGTGATCAGGGATCGGGGAGCAATCAGCCCCAGCATTTT.

Regarding this clonotype: This CDR3 is missing its conserved last phenylalanine or tryptophan, likely due to a read error. This chain uses TRBV2 with TRBJ2-5; no firm D call. Trimming shortened V by 7 bases and J by 3 bases, and 12 bases separated the two germline ends. Germline loops: CDR1 SNHLY, CDR2 FYNNEI. The CDR3 loop spans 13 amino acids. CDR3 DNA: TGTGCCAGCACCTATGATGGAGAAGAGACCCAGTACTTA. Translated, it gives CASTYDGEETQYL.

The chain recombines TRBV20-1 with TRBJ2-4, with D maybe TRBD1 (5 bases). Near its end, the DNA agrees better with TRBJ2-7, so the J call may be wrong. CDR1 is DFQATT, CDR2 SNEGSKA, per germline (reference sequence). CDR3 length equals 14 residues. CDR3 coding DNA: TGCAGTGCTACGCGCGACGACAGACCCTACGAGCAGTACTTC. As protein: CSATRDDRPYEQYF.

This clonotype was recorded a few times. V is TRBV7-2 and J is TRBJ2-4, with a tentative D call TRBD2 (7 bases). CDR3 length: 15 amino acids. The germline V and J ends were trimmed by 0 bases and 9 bases, with 15 bases remaining between them. Per the germline V gene, CDR1 is SGHTA and CDR2 is FQGNSA. The CDR3 nucleotides read TGTGCCAGCAGCTTAGCGGGGGCGACGGGGGGCATTCAGTACTTC. This codes for CASSLAGATGGIQYF.

The chain links TRBV5-1 to TRBJ2-1; 7 positions agree with TRBD2. Germline loops: CDR1 SGHRS, CDR2 YFSETQ. The CDR3 extends over 14 amino acids. The V gene end was trimmed by 4 bases and the J gene end by 8 bases; junction bases not matched to a gene: 9. CDR3 residues: CASSTQRGWDEQFF. The CDR3 DNA follows: TGCGCCAGCAGCACCCAGCGGGGATGGGATGAGCAGTTCTTC.

This clonotype was seen a few times. The V gene is TRBV4-1, the J gene TRBJ2-4; D uncertain. With the DNA end fitting TRBJ2-7 better, the J assignment may be wrong. Germline V gene data show CDR1 as MGHRA and CDR2 as YSYEKL. There are 12 residues in the CDR3. The CDR3 nucleotides are TGCGCCAGCAGCCAAGAAGGTAGCGAGCAGTACTTC. This gives the protein CASSQEGSEQYF.

Concerning this clonotype itself: A much larger clone lies a single base off, so this may be a read error. The chain joins TRBV7-2 to TRBJ2-7; D unclear. The CDR3 sequence is 13 residues long. Trimming took off 2 bases at V and 6 bases at J, with 11 bases between the two ends. Germline CDR1 is SGHTA and CDR2 is FQGNSA. The CDR3 nucleotides are TGTGCCAGCAGCTTAAACAAGGTAGGCGAGCAGTACTTC. It translates to CASSLNKVGEQYF.

About this clonotype itself: Relative to the germline gene, one junction end is altered; a read error may explain this. The chain is built from TRBV5-5 and TRBJ1-5; D is possibly TRBD1 (5 bases). This CDR3 region has 15 residues. The germline CDR1 and CDR2 sequences are SGHKS and YYEKEE (reference sequence). CDR3 sequence: CASSYDSNSNQPRHF. The CDR3 DNA is TGTGCCAGCAGCTACGACAGTAATAGCAATCAGCCCCGGCATTTT.

CDR3 nucleotides: TGTGCCAGCTCCTGTATGGGGGGAGGAACGTCCTACAATGAGCAGTTCTTC. This gives the protein CASSCMGGGTSYNEQFF. The chain recombines TRBV21-1 with TRBJ2-1; the D call of TRBD1 is as the table states it, not checked on the DNA. TRBV21-1 is labeled a pseudogene. The CDR3 consists of 17 residues.

The chain uses TRBV20-1 and TRBJ2-5; D may correspond to TRBD1 or TRBD2 (5 bases each). The CDR3 length is 17 residues. Germline CDR1 DFQATT, CDR2 SNEGSKA (reference sequence). The V end lost 6 bases, the J end lost 2 bases, and 25 bases lay between the germline ends. The CDR3 reads CSASLALGRGVQETQYF. The CDR3 DNA reads as TGCAGTGCCAGCCTAGCTTTGGGCAGAGGGGTACAAGAGACCCAGTACTTC.

This clonotype was counted only a few times. The chain carries TRBV4-1 and TRBJ2-1, with D perhaps matching TRBD1 (6 bases). V was pared by 0 bases and J by 2 bases, with 23 bases between. The germline V gene has CDR1 MGHRA and CDR2 YSYEKL. This CDR3 is built from 20 residues. The CDR3 loop is CASSQDKGRGILRAYNEQFF. The CDR3 coding sequence is TGCGCCAGCAGCCAAGATAAGGGCAGGGGCATCCTTAGAGCCTACAATGAGCAGTTCTTC.

V is TRBV5-1 and J is TRBJ1-1; 7 bases map to TRBD1. V lost 2 bases to trimming and J lost 1 base; unmatched junction nucleotides: 5. Germline V CDR1 and CDR2: SGHRS, YFSETQ. There are 15 residues in the CDR3. The CDR3 protein is CASSFTGARNTEAFF. The CDR3 bases are TGCGCCAGCAGCTTTACAGGGGCGCGGAACACTGAAGCTTTCTTT.

This clonotype was counted between two and nine times. The chain employs TRBV5-1 and TRBJ2-7, with 12 bases that match TRBD2. Trimming took 0 bases from V and 5 from J; bases not matched to a gene: 9. This CDR3 is built from 17 residues. The germline V gene has CDR1 SGHRS and CDR2 YFSETQ. Written as DNA, the CDR3 is TGCGCCAGCAGCTTGGGAGGCGGGACTAGCGGGTTCCACGAGCAGTACTTC. It specifies CASSLGGGTSGFHEQYF.

This rearrangement joins TRBV7-2 to TRBJ2-3, with D perhaps matching TRBD1 (5 bases). V was cut by 5 bases and J by 6 bases, with 18 bases left in between. Per the germline V gene, CDR1 is SGHTA and CDR2 is FQGNSA. There are 15 residues in the CDR3. CDR3 amino acids: CASSPAGIAGDTQYF. CDR3 nucleotide sequence: TGTGCCAGCAGCCCGGCAGGGATAGCCGGCGATACGCAGTATTTT. The variable domain in full, with the rest retrieved from reference TRBV7-2 and TRBJ2-3, is GAGVSQSPSNKVTEKGKDVELRCDPISGHTALYWYRQSLGQGLEFLIYFQGNSAPDKSGLPSDRFSAERTGGSVSTLTIQRTQQEDSAVYLCASSPAGIAGDTQYFGPGTRLTVL.

This clonotype was seen only a few times. The rearrangement joins TRBV3-1 to TRBJ2-1; TRBD2 aligns across 10 bases. There are 16 residues in the CDR3. Germline CDR1 is LGHDT and CDR2 is YNNKEL (reference sequence). Trimming at V came to 4 bases and at J to 10 bases, leaving 13 bases not matched to a gene. The CDR3 DNA reads TGTGCCAGCAGCCCCGCCCTGGTAGCGGGGGGTGGGGAGCAGTTCTTC. Translating gives CASSPALVAGGGEQFF.

This chain uses TRBV9 with TRBJ2-3; D call uncertain. The germline gives CDR1 SGDLS, CDR2 YYNGEE. This CDR3 region has 14 residues. With 0 bases removed from V and 9 bases from J, the gap between germline ends came to 14 bases. The CDR3 nucleotides read TGTGCCAGCAGCGTAGAGGACCTTCCGTCGACGCAGTATTTT. Its protein is CASSVEDLPSTQYF.

The chain joins TRBV28 to TRBJ2-5; unclear D gene. The tail of the sequence fits TRBJ2-7 better, so the J call may be wrong. CDR1 is MDHEN and CDR2 is SYDVKM in the germline V gene. This CDR3 is 12 amino acids long. The CDR3 DNA follows: TGTGCCAGCAGTCCCCAGAAGCCCGAGCAGTACTTC. Its translation: CASSPQKPEQYF.

The CDR3 reads CASSYQTGSNEQFF. Written as DNA, the CDR3 is TGTGCCAGCAGTTACCAGACCGGGAGCAATGAGCAGTTCTTC. This chain joins TRBV6-5 and TRBJ2-1; TRBD2 is a possible D gene (6 bases). Trimming pared 2 bases from V and 6 bases from J, leaving 11 bases between. Germline assignment: CDR1 MNHEY and CDR2 SVGAGI. The CDR3 contains 14 residues.